This T cell receptor beta chain appears in the sequencing data of a study of regulatory T cells in long-lasting Graves disease. For TCR beta, libraries came from iRepertoire HTBI primers and Arm-PCR of CDR3 regions. TCRdb recomputed calls from the multiplex PCR reads with MiXCR, one row per CDR3 protein. The table shows about 470,000 distinct CDR3 sequences, with about 20% occurring only once. Time point described: persistent/refractory GD, antithyroid drugs over 5 years with positive TRAb. RNA extracted from PBMCs served as the sequencing template. General study findings and limits: Lower TCR diversity was seen in persistent Graves' patients than in newly diagnosed ones.

Comments on this clonotype: Antigen unknown. A much larger clone lies a single base off, so this may be a read error.

The TCR sequence derives from a female donor with Graves disease. This sample comprised peripheral blood mononuclear cells (PBMCs), obtained when the disease was refractory, from a patient treated with antithyroid drugs.

In nucleotides, the CDR3 is TGTGCCAGCACCCTCCCAGGGGTAAGGAGTTCACCCCTCCACTTT. This translates into CASTLPGVRSSPLHF. The V gene is TRBV28, the J gene TRBJ1-6; TRBD1 is a possible D gene (6 bases). With 7 bases removed from V and 9 bases from J, the gap between germline ends came to 19 bases. The CDR3 sequence is 15 residues long. Germline-derived CDR1 and CDR2 are MDHEN and SYDVKM. Filled out from reference TRBV28 and TRBJ1-6, the complete variable domain reads DVKVTQSSRYLVKRTGEKVFLECVQDMDHENMFWYRQDPGLGLRLIYFSYDVKMKEKGDIPEGYSVSREKKERFSLILESASTNQTSMYLCASTLPGVRSSPLHFGNGTRLTVT.